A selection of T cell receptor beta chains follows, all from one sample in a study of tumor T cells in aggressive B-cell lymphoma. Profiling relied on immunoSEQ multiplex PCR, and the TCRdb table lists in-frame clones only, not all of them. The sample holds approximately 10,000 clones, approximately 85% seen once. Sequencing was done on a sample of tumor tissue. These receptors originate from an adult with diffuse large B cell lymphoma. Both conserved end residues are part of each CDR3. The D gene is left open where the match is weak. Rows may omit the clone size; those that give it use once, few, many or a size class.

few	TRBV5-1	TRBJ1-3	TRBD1	CASSFGDSISGNTIYF	TGCGCCAGCAGCTTCGGGGACAGCATCTCTGGAAACACCATATATTTT
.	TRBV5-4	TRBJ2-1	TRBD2	CASSFPQRGQFF	TGTGCCAGCAGCTTTCCCCAGCGGGGACAGTTCTTC
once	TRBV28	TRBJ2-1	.	CASSQSGTYNEQFF	TGTGCCAGCAGCCAGTCAGGGACCTACAATGAGCAGTTCTTC
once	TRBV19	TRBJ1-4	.	CASRGPNEKLFF	TGTGCCAGTCGCGGCCCAAATGAAAAACTGTTTTTT
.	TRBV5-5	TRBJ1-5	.	CASSWEQGQPQHF	TGTGCCAGCAGCTGGGAACAGGGTCAGCCCCAGCATTTT
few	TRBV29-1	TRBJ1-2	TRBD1	CSVGASATGKSGYTF	TGCAGCGTTGGGGCCTCCGCGACAGGGAAAAGTGGCTACACCTTC
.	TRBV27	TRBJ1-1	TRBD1	CASSLVRGLAFF	TGTGCCAGCAGTTTGGTCAGGGGGCTGGCTTTCTTT
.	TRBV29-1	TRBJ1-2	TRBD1	CSVDMRGQGKNGYTF	TGCAGCGTTGATATGAGGGGACAGGGAAAGAATGGCTACACCTTC
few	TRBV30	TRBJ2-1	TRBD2	CAWSVPSGIRNEQFF	TGTGCCTGGAGTGTACCCAGCGGGATTAGAAATGAGCAGTTCTTC
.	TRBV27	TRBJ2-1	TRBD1	CASSLVGNRQGSNEQFF	TGTGCCAGCAGTTTGGTGGGGAATCGACAGGGTTCCAATGAGCAGTTCTTC
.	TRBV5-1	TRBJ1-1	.	CASSLWGDTEAFF	TGCGCCAGCAGCTTGTGGGGAGACACTGAAGCTTTCTTT
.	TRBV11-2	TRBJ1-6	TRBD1	CASSSWTGGRGSPLHF	TGTGCCAGCAGCTCTTGGACAGGGGGCCGAGGTTCACCCCTCCACTTT
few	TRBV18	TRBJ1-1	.	CASSPGGKNTEAFF	TGTGCCAGCTCACCAGGCGGAAAGAACACTGAAGCTTTCTTT
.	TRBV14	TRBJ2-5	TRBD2	CASSDGLAGGPRTQYF	TGTGCCAGCAGCGACGGACTAGCGGGAGGGCCACGGACCCAGTACTTC
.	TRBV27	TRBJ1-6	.	CASSSRQGRGSYNSPLHF	TGTGCCAGCAGTTCTCGGCAGGGGAGAGGCTCCTATAATTCACCCCTCCACTTT
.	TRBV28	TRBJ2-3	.	CASSWDMSTDTQYF	TGTGCCAGCAGTTGGGACATGAGCACAGATACGCAGTATTTT
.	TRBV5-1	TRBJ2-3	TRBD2	CASSLGKGLAGVGDTQYF	TGCGCCAGCAGCTTGGGGAAAGGACTAGCGGGAGTAGGAGATACGCAGTATTTT
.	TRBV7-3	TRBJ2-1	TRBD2	CASSRGTSGSDWGMDEQFF	TGTGCCAGCAGCAGAGGGACTAGCGGGAGCGATTGGGGGATGGATGAGCAGTTCTTC
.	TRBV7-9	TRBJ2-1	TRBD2	CASSSTRLAGASYNEQFF	TGTGCCAGCAGCTCGACGAGACTAGCGGGGGCCTCCTACAATGAGCAGTTCTTC
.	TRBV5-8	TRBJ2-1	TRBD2	CASSLSQREYNEQFF	TGTGCCAGCAGCTTGTCCCAGCGGGAGTACAATGAGCAGTTCTTC